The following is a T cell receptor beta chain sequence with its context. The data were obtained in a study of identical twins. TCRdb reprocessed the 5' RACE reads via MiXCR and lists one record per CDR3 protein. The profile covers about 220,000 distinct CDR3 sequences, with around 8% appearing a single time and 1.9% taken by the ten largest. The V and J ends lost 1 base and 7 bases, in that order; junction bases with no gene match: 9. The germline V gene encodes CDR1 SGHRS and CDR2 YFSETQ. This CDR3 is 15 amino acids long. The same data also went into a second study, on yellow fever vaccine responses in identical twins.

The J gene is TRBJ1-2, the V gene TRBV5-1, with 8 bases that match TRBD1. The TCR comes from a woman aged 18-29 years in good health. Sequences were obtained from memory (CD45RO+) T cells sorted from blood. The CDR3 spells CASSLTGTGSFGYTF. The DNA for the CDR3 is TGCGCCAGCAGCTTGACCGGGACAGGATCTTTTGGCTACACCTTC.